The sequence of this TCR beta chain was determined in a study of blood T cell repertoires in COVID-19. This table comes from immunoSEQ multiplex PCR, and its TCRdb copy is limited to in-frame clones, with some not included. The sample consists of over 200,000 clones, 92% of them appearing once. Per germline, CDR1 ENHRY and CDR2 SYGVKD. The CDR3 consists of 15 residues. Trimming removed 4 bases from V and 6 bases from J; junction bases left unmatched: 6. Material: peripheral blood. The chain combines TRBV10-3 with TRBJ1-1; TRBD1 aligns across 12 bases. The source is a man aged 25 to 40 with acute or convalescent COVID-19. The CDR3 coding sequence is TGTGCCATCAGTGCGGGACAGGGGGCTCCCGCTGAAGCTTTCTTT. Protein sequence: CAISAGQGAPAEAFF.